The 8 T cell receptor beta chains below come from one sample, sequenced in a study of blood T cell repertoires in COVID-19 (dated by TCRdb to the early 2020s). Receptor libraries were prepared by the immunoSEQ multiplex PCR assay. The table was pulled from immuneACCESS by TCRdb, which kept in-frame rearrangements only. Such tables lose some clones; where checked, under half of the loss comes from unresolved V genes, and the rest has no known cause. The sample yields around 210,000 clones; around four fifths were counted once. The ten most abundant clones make up 0.95% of the sample. Source material: peripheral blood. The receptors originated from a man aged 55 to 70 with COVID-19, enrolled during active disease.

V usage is TRBV6-5 and J usage is TRBJ1-5, with 8 bases fitting TRBD1. In germline, CDR1 is MNHEY, CDR2 SVGAGI. This CDR3 region has 15 residues. V dropped 4 bases and J dropped 2; count of bases not matched to a gene: 4. Here the CDR3 reads CASSSGGQGNQPQHF. The CDR3 DNA follows: TGTGCCAGCAGTTCGGGGGGACAGGGCAATCAGCCCCAGCATTTT.

CDR3 protein: CIPRGDSTEAFF. In nucleotides, the CDR3 is TGCATCCCCCGAGGGGACAGCACTGAAGCTTTCTTT. The chain carries TRBV29-1 and TRBJ1-1, with TRBD1 matching over 7 bases. From germline, CDR1 is SQVTM and CDR2 ANQGSEA. The CDR3 is 12 residues long.

This chain links TRBV6-5 with TRBJ2-1; 8 positions match TRBD2. Per germline, CDR1 MNHEY and CDR2 SVGAGI. Germline trimming cut 6 bases from V and 7 bases from J; bases unmatched to any gene: 11. There are 15 residues in the CDR3. The CDR3 region has the DNA TGTGCCAGCAGCCCCGATAGCGGGATGAGGAATGAGCAGTTCTTC. It is translated as CASSPDSGMRNEQFF.

V usage is TRBV27 and J usage is TRBJ2-7; the match to TRBD2 covers 10 bases. Trimming at V came to 6 bases and at J to 1 base, leaving 12 bases not matched to a gene. This CDR3 has 17 residues. CDR1 MNHEY and CDR2 SMNVEV come from the germline V gene (reference sequence). CDR3 in DNA: TGTGCCAGCAGGCAAATACAGGGACTAGCGAAGTCCTACGAGCAGTACTTC. Its protein is CASRQIQGLAKSYEQYF.

The chain joins TRBV18 to TRBJ1-3, with D possibly TRBD1 on 6 matching bases. V lost 4 bases to trimming and J lost 2 bases, with 12 bases between them. CDR1 and CDR2 (germline): KGHSH, LQKENI. The CDR3 covers 15 residues. CDR3 residues: CASSLTGFAGNTIYF. As DNA, the CDR3 is TGTGCCAGCTCACTCACAGGGTTTGCTGGAAACACCATATATTTT.

The chain links TRBV28 to TRBJ1-3; weak D call: TRBD1 (5 bases). Trimming left V 4 bases short and J 2 bases short, with 9 bases between. CDR1 is MDHEN and CDR2 is SYDVKM in the germline V gene. The CDR3 length is 14 residues. The chain's CDR3 is CASSSEGAGNTIYF. The CDR3 coding sequence is TGTGCCAGCAGTTCCGAAGGGGCTGGAAACACCATATATTTT.

This clone has a single count. This chain links TRBV15 with TRBJ2-5; D is uncertain. The V and J ends lost 2 bases and 2 bases respectively, with 6 bases between them. CDR1 and CDR2 (germline): LNHNV, YYDKDF (reference sequence). The CDR3 consists of 13 residues. The DNA for the CDR3 is TGTGCCACCAGCAGACAGACACAAGAGACCCAGTACTTC. Its translation is CATSRQTQETQYF.

Concerning this clone itself: Other DNA sequences in the same sample also yield this CDR3. J is TRBJ1-1 and V is TRBV30; TRBD1 aligns across 10 bases. The CDR3 runs 12 residues. Germline V lookup: CDR1 GTSNPN, CDR2 SVGIG (reference sequence). Here the CDR3 DNA reads TGTGCTTGGGGACAGGGGATAGCTGAAGCTTTCTTT. Its translation: CAWGQGIAEAFF.